This TCR beta chain was captured in a study of shared clonotypes between healthy human individuals. Study-wide context: CD4 naive and CD4 memory each took three plates per donor, while CD8 naive took two and CD8 memory one.

Per the germline V gene, CDR1 is SGHTA and CDR2 is FQGTGA. The CDR3 runs to 14 residues. V dropped 4 bases and J dropped 5; count of bases not matched to a gene: 7. Naive CD8 cells comprised CD45RO-negative, CCR7-positively selected cells, excluding terminally differentiated effector memory CD45RA+ cells. Only in-frame clones appear in the TCRdb table, and some are missing; sequencing was by immunoSEQ multiplex PCR. The sample consists of around 2,000,000 clones, approximately 94% of them appearing once. The sequence came from a man aged 18 to 29 in good health. Sequencing used naive CD8+ T cells sorted from blood. V is TRBV7-3 and J is TRBJ2-7; TRBD2 agrees at 8 bases. The CDR3 here is CASSSAGAGDEQYF. CDR3 nucleotide sequence: TGTGCCAGCAGCTCAGCGGGGGCCGGGGACGAGCAGTACTTC. The variable domain in full, with the rest retrieved from reference TRBV7-3 and TRBJ2-7, is GAGVSQTPSNKVTEKGKYVELRCDPISGHTALYWYRQSLGQGPEFLIYFQGTGAADDSGLPNDRFFAVRPEGSVSTLKIQRTERGDSAVYLCASSSAGAGDEQYFGPGTRLTVT.